This T cell receptor (beta chain) is from a study of radiotherapy plus CTLA-4 blockade in lung cancer (dated by TCRdb to 2017 to 2018). As for the study more broadly: Objective responses occurred in 18% of enrolled patients, and under 40% achieved disease control.

The junction shows trimming of 7 bases on V and 7 bases on J, and the gene matches do not reach 2 bases of it. The CDR3, cysteine through phenylalanine, is 12 amino acids long. The CDR3 DNA has 36 bases and is translated from base 1. The germline V gene supplies CDR1 SNHLY and CDR2 FYNNEI. Focal radiation therapy combined with CTLA-4 blockade (ipilimumab) was tested in patients with chemo-refractory metastatic non-small-cell lung cancer. The receptor library was made with the immunoSEQ multiplex PCR assay. The immuneACCESS repertoire file appears here via TCRdb, limited to in-frame rearrangements. These files lack a portion of the clones; in checked studies, under half of the deficit traces to unresolved V genes, and the cause of the others is not known. The sample table shows 110,000 or so clones, and about 83% are seen once. The biggest ten clones account for 4% to 6% of the sample. In this sample, this clone turned up once. The target of this receptor is not known. No base-level quality is on record; no much larger clone is a single base apart.

The research as a whole found: Early dynamic changes in blood T cell clones, together with increased serum interferon-beta after radiation, were reported as the strongest predictors of response. TCR clones derived from tumors expanded in peripheral blood after treatment with radiotherapy and ipilimumab.

The chain is made from TRBV2 and TRBJ1-1; 11 junctional bases match TRBD1. Specimen: peripheral blood, collected from a patient treated with radiotherapy plus ipilimumab. The receptor was isolated from a human donor with non-small cell lung cancer who had a partial response to radiotherapy plus ipilimumab. The encoded CDR3 is CASKGQGGEAFF. The sequenced DNA is TGTGCCAGCAAGGGACAGGGGGGTGAAGCTTTCTTT.